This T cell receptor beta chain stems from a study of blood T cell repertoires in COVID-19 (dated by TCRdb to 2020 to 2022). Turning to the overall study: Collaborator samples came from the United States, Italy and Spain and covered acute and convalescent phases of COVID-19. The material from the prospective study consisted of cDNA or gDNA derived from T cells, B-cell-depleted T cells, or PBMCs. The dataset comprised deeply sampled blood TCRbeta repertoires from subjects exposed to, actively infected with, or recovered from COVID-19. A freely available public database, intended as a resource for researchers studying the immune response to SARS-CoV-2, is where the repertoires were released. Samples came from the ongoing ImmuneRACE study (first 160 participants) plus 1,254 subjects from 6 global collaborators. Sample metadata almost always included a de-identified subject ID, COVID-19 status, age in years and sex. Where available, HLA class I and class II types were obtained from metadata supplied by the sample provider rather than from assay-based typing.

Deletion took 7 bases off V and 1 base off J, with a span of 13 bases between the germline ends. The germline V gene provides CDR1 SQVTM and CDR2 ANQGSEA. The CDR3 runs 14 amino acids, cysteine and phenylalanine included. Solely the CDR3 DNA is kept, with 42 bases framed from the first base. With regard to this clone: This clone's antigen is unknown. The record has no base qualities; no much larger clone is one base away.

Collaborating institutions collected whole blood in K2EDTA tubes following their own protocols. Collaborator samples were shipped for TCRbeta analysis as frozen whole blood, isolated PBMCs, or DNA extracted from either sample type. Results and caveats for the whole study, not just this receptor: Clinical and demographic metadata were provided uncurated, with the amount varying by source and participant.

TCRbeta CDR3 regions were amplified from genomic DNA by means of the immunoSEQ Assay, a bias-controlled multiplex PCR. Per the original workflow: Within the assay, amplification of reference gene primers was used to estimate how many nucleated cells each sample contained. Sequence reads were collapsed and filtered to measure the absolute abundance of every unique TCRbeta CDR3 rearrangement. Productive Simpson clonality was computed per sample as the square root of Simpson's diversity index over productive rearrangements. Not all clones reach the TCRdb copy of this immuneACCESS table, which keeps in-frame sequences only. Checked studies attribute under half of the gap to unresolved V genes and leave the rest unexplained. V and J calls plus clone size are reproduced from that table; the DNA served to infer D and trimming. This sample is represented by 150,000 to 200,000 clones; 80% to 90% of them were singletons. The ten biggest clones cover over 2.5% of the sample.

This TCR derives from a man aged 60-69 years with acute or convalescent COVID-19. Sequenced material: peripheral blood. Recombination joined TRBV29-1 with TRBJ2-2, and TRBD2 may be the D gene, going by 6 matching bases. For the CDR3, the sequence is CSGRDSKNTGELFF. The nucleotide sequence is TGCAGCGGCCGGGACTCCAAGAACACCGGGGAGCTGTTTTTT.